Here is one TCR beta chain with its context. The data belong to a study of blood T cell repertoires in COVID-19. Study context: Samples came from the United States, Italy and Spain, spanning acute and convalescent COVID-19. The cDNA or gDNA used as material had been derived from T cells, B-cell-depleted T cells, or PBMCs.

Authors' methods: Cell counts per sample came from amplifying reference gene primers. Sequenced by immunoSEQ multiplex PCR; TCRdb stores in-frame clones only, minus some. V and J calls and clone size follow that table, whereas D and trimming were derived from the DNA. The repertoire holds about 440,000 clones, with 85% to 90% as singletons. The clonotype comes from a woman in her twenties or thirties with acute or convalescent COVID-19. Material for sequencing was peripheral blood.

CDR3 region: CASSPQRGSYNEQFF. As DNA, the CDR3 is TGTGCCAGCAGCCCTCAGCGGGGGAGCTACAATGAGCAGTTCTTC. The chain joins TRBV3-1 (or the pseudogene TRBV3-2) to TRBJ2-1; 8 bases are a match to TRBD2. The CDR3 contains 15 residues. The germline V gene encodes CDR1 LGHDT and CDR2 YNNKEL (reference sequence). J lost 3 bases, V lost 4 bases, and 5 bases had no gene match.